This is a list of T cell receptor beta chains from one sample in a study of cytomegalovirus exposure and HLA in healthy donors. This table comes from immunoSEQ multiplex PCR, and its TCRdb copy is limited to in-frame clones, with some not included. The sample lists about 120,000 clones; approximately 72% were seen once. The sequencing sample was made of PBMCs. The source is a man aged 60 to 69 in good health and CMV-seropositive. The CDR3 runs from the conserved cysteine through the conserved F or W. Each record gives: clone size, V gene, D gene, J gene, CDR3 protein, CDR3 DNA. The D gene is left open where the match is weak. Size is stated for part of the rows, as once, few or many counts, or as a class when the clone is expanded.

few,TRBV19,.,TRBJ1-1,CASKAGGAGANTEAFF,TGTGCCAGTAAAGCGGGGGGCGCTGGGGCGAACACTGAAGCTTTCTTT
few,TRBV7-8,.,TRBJ1-6,CASSWEQTGNNSPLHF,TGTGCCAGCAGCTGGGAACAAACAGGGAATAATTCACCCCTCCACTTT
few,TRBV5-1,.,TRBJ1-2,CASSLDRVLSGYTF,TGCGCCAGCAGCTTGGACAGGGTGCTATCTGGCTACACCTTC
few,TRBV18,TRBD1,TRBJ2-7,CASSSRDRGEQYF,TGTGCCAGCTCATCTAGGGACAGGGGGGAGCAGTACTTC
.,TRBV2,TRBD1,TRBJ2-7,CAKSQGAGEQYF,TGTGCCAAGTCACAGGGGGCTGGGGAGCAGTACTTC
.,TRBV7-8,.,TRBJ2-7,CASSLVAGVHEQYF,TGTGCCAGCAGCTTAGTGGCCGGGGTACACGAGCAGTACTTC
.,TRBV7-9,.,TRBJ1-1,CASSLQGSDTEAFF,TGTGCCAGCAGCTTGCAGGGGTCCGACACTGAAGCTTTCTTT
.,TRBV28,.,TRBJ2-7,CASITAGKTYEQYF,TGTGCCAGCATCACTGCGGGGAAGACCTACGAGCAGTACTTC
once,TRBV7-9,.,TRBJ1-4,CASNRAGGEKLFF,TGTGCCAGCAACAGGGCCGGAGGTGAAAAACTGTTTTTT
few,TRBV29-1,TRBD2,TRBJ2-1,CSVEGTSGRAVYNEQFF,TGCAGCGTTGAGGGGACTAGCGGGAGGGCCGTCTACAATGAGCAGTTCTTC
.,TRBV10-2,TRBD1,TRBJ1-2,CASKPGTVWRGYTF,TGCGCCAGCAAGCCCGGGACAGTGTGGAGGGGCTACACCTTC
few,TRBV5-1,TRBD1,TRBJ2-3,CASSFSGTGRDTQYF,TGCGCCAGCAGCTTCAGCGGGACAGGGAGAGATACGCAGTATTTT
once,TRBV6-1,.,TRBJ2-1,CASRTGVWDEQFF,TGTGCCAGCAGGACAGGAGTATGGGATGAGCAGTTCTTC
.,TRBV5-5,.,TRBJ1-4,CASSPQSANYDEKLFF,TGTGCCAGCAGCCCCCAGTCTGCTAACTACGATGAAAAACTGTTTTTT
.,TRBV13,.,TRBJ1-1,CASSKTGYEAFF,TGTGCCAGCAGCAAAACAGGGTATGAAGCTTTCTTT
.,TRBV6-5,.,TRBJ2-7,CASSIRFRMLREQYF,TGTGCCAGCAGTATTAGATTCCGAATGCTACGAGAGCAGTACTTC
.,TRBV6-5,TRBD1,TRBJ1-6,CASSRTGLASPLHF,TGTGCCAGCAGTCGGACAGGCCTCGCTTCACCCCTCCACTTT
.,TRBV5-6,.,TRBJ1-5,CASSLLQPQHF,TGTGCCAGCAGCTTGCTGCAGCCCCAGCATTTT
.,TRBV2,TRBD1,TRBJ2-3,CASSDQGQGADTQYF,TGTGCCAGCAGTGACCAGGGACAGGGGGCAGATACGCAGTATTTT
.,TRBV18,.,TRBJ2-1,CASSPPGGPKYNEQFF,TGTGCCAGCTCACCCCCCGGAGGTCCGAAATACAATGAGCAGTTCTTC
.,TRBV7-9,TRBD1,TRBJ1-2,CASSSRDRSANYGYTF,TGTGCCAGCAGCTCAAGGGACAGATCAGCTAACTATGGCTACACCTTC
once,TRBV15,.,TRBJ2-5,CATSRAQETQYF,TGTGCCACCAGCAGAGCTCAAGAGACCCAGTACTTC
.,TRBV6-1,TRBD1,TRBJ1-1,CASSLTGASTEAFF,TGTGCCAGCAGTCTCACAGGGGCATCCACTGAAGCTTTCTTT
.,TRBV6-1,TRBD2,TRBJ2-1,CASIRGGDEQFF,TGTGCCAGCATTCGGGGGGGCGATGAGCAGTTCTTC
.,TRBV4-2,TRBD2,TRBJ2-3,CASSPPGGGDTQYF,TGTGCCAGCAGCCCCCCGGGGGGGGGAGATACGCAGTATTTT
.,TRBV2,TRBD1,TRBJ1-2,CASRGQGAGYTF,TGTGCCAGCAGGGGACAGGGGGCTGGCTACACCTTC
.,TRBV7-6,.,TRBJ2-1,CASSLGALVNEQFF,TGTGCCAGCAGCTTGGGGGCGTTAGTCAATGAGCAGTTCTTC
.,TRBV25-1,TRBD1,TRBJ1-2,CASSARDRGDYGYTF,TGTGCCAGCAGTGCCCGAGACAGGGGGGACTATGGCTACACCTTC
.,TRBV5-4,TRBD2,TRBJ2-5,CASTPSGGEETQYF,TGTGCCAGCACTCCCTCCGGGGGGGAAGAGACCCAGTACTTC
once,TRBV2,.,TRBJ1-2,CASSGHYGYTF,TGTGCCAGCAGCGGTCACTATGGCTACACCTTC
few,TRBV28,.,TRBJ2-5,CASRRSYVRETQYF,TGTGCCAGCAGACGAAGCTACGTTCGGGAGACCCAGTACTTC
.,TRBV4-1,.,TRBJ1-5,CASSRGGGNQPQHF,TGCGCCAGCAGCCGAGGAGGTGGCAATCAGCCCCAGCATTTT
few,TRBV29-1,.,TRBJ1-2,CSALPRDGAYGYTF,TGCAGCGCACTACCGCGGGACGGAGCCTATGGCTACACCTTC
.,TRBV5-1,TRBD1,TRBJ1-2,CASSWGQTNYGYTF,TGCGCCAGCAGCTGGGGACAGACTAACTATGGCTACACCTTC
.,TRBV7-7,.,TRBJ2-1,CASSLEGDLEQFF,TGTGCCAGCAGCTTAGAGGGGGATTTGGAGCAGTTCTTC
once,TRBV4-1,.,TRBJ2-4,CASSQNRVNIQYF,TGCGCCAGCAGCCAAAACAGGGTAAACATTCAGTACTTC
.,TRBV6-1,.,TRBJ1-5,CASSEMKGPGAQPQHF,TGTGCCAGCAGTGAAATGAAGGGCCCAGGGGCTCAGCCCCAGCATTTT
.,TRBV12-5,.,TRBJ2-3,CASGPVTPSSTDTQYF,TGTGCTAGTGGTCCCGTTACACCTTCTAGCACAGATACGCAGTATTTT
.,TRBV30,TRBD1,TRBJ1-5,CAWRAGDRGPQPQHF,TGTGCCTGGAGGGCCGGGGACAGGGGGCCCCAGCCCCAGCATTTT